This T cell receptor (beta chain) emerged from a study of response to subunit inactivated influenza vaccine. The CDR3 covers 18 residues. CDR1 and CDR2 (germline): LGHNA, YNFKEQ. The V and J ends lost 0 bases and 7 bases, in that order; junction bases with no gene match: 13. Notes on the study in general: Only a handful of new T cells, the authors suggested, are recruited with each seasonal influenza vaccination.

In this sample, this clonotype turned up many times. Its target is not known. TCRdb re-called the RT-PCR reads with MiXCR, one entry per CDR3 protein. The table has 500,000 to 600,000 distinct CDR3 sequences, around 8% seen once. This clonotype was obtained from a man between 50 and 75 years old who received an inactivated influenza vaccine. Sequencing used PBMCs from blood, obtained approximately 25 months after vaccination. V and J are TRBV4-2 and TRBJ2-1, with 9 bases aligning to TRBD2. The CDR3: CASSQDPFGGGASNEQFF. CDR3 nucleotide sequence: TGTGCCAGCAGCCAAGATCCCTTTGGCGGGGGGGCCTCGAATGAGCAGTTCTTC.